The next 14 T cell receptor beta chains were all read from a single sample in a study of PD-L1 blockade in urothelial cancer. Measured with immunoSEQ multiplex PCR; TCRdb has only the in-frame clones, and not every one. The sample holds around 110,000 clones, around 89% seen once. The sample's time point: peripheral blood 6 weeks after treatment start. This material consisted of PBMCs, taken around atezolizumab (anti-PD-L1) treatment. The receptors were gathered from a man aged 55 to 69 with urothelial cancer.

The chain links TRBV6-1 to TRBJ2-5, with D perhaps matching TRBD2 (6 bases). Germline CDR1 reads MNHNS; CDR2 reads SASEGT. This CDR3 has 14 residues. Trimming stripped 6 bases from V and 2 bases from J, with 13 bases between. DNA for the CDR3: TGTGCCAGCAGGGGGACTTATAGGCAAGAGACCCAGTACTTC. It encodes CASRGTYRQETQYF.

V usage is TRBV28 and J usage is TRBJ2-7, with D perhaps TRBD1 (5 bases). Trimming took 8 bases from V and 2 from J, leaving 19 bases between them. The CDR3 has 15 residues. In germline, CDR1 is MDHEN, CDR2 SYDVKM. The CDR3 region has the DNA TGTGCCAGCCGCATCGACGGCCGACAGCCCTACGAGCAGTACTTC. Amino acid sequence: CASRIDGRQPYEQYF.

CDR3 in DNA: TGTGCCAGCAGTTTCCCCACTCTAACAGGGGTCTATGGCTACACCTTC. This translates into CASSFPTLTGVYGYTF. This sequence joins TRBV28 and TRBJ1-2; 7 bases fit TRBD1. In germline, CDR1 is MDHEN, CDR2 SYDVKM. This CDR3 is 16 amino acids long. After removal of 3 bases from V and 4 bases from J, the junction contained 11 bases not matched to a gene.

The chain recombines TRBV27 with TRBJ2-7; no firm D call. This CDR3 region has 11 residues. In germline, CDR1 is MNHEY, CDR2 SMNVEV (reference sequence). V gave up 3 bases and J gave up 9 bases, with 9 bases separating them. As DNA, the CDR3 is TGTGCCAGCAGTTTGGGCCAGCTGCAGTACTTC. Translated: CASSLGQLQYF.

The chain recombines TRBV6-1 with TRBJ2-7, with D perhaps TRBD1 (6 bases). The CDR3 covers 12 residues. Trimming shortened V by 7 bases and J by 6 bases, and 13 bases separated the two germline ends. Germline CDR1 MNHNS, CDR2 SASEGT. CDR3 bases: TGTGCCAGCACCACCCAGGGGTTCGAGCAGTACTTC. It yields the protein CASTTQGFEQYF.

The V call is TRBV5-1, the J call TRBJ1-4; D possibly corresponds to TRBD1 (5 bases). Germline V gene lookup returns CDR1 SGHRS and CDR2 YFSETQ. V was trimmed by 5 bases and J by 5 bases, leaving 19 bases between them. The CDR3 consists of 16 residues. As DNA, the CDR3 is TGCGCCAGCAGTCATGCAGGCGGGACGGGCAATGAAAAACTGTTTTTT. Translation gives CASSHAGGTGNEKLFF.

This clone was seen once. The CDR3 loop is CASFEGGGNTGELFF. The CDR3 DNA is TGTGCCAGCTTCGAAGGGGGGGGAAACACCGGGGAGCTGTTTTTT. This chain uses TRBV7-2 with TRBJ2-2; maybe TRBD2 (7 bases). The CDR3 has 15 residues. Between the trimmed V and J ends, which lost 8 bases and 2 bases, there was a span of 15 bases. Looked up from germline, CDR1 is SGHTA and CDR2 is FQGNSA.

The CDR3 bases are TGCGCCAGCAGCTCAGGGACAGGGGAGGAGACCCAGTACTTC. Its translation is CASSSGTGEETQYF. The rearrangement joins TRBV5-1 to TRBJ2-5, with 10 nucleotides matching TRBD1. Germline V CDR1 and CDR2: SGHRS, YFSETQ. The CDR3 loop spans 14 amino acids. V was pared by 3 bases and J by 5 bases, with 4 bases of the junction left unmatched.

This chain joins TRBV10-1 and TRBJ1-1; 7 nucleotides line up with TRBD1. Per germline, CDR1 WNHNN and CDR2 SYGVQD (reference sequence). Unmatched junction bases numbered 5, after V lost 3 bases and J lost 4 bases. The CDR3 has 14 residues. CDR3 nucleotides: TGCGCCAGCAGTGACCCGTCAGGGGGCACTGAAGCTTTCTTT. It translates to CASSDPSGGTEAFF.

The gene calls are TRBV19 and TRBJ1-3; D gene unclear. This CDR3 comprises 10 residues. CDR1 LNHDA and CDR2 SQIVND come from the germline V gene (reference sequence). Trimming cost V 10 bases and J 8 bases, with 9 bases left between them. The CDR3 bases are TGTGCCACCAGGAGGGACACCATATATTTT. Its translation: CATRRDTIYF. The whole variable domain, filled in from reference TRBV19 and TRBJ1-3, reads DGGITQSPKYLFRKEGQNVTLSCEQNLNHDAMYWYRQDPGQGLRLIYYSQIVNDFQKGDIAEGYSVSREKKESFPLTVTSAQKNPTAFYLCATRRDTIYFGEGSWLTVV.

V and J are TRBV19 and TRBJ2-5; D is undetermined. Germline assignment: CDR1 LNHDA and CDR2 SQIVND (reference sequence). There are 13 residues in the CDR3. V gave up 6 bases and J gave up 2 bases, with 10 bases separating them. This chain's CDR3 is CASRIADQETQYF. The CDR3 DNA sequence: TGTGCCAGTAGAATTGCGGATCAAGAGACCCAGTACTTC.

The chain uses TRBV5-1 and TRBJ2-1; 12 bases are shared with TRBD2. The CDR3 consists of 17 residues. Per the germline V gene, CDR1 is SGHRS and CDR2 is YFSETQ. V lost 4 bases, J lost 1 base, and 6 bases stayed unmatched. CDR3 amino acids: CASSAWTSGASYNEQFF. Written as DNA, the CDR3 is TGCGCCAGCAGCGCCTGGACTAGCGGGGCGTCCTACAATGAGCAGTTCTTC.

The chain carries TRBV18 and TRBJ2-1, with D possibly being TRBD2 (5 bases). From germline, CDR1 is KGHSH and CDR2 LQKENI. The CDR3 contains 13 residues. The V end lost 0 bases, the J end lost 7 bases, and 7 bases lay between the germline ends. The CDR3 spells CASSPPGRNEQFF. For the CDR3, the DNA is TGTGCCAGCTCACCACCGGGGAGAAATGAGCAGTTCTTC.

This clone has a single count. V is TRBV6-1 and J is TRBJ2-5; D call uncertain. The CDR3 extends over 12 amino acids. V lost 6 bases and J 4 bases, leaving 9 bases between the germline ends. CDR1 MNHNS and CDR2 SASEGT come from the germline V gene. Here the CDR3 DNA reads TGTGCCAGCAGCGATAGTGGAGAGACCCAGTACTTC. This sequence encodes CASSDSGETQYF.